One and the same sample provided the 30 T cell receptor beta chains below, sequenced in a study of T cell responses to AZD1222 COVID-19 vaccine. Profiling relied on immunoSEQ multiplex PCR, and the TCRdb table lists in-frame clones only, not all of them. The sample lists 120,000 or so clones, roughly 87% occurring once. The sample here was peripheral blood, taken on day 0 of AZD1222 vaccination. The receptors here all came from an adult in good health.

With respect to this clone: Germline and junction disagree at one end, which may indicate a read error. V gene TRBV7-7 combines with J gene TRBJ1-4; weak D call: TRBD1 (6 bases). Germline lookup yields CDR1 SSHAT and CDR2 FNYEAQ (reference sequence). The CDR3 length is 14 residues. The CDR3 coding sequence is TGCGTGCTTACAGGGACGGGCATAAACGAAAAACTGTTTTTT. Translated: CVLTGTGINEKLFF.

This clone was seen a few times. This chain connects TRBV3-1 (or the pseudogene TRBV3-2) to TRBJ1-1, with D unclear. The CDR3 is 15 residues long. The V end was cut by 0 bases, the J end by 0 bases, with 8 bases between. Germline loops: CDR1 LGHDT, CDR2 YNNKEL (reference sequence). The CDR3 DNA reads TGTGCCAGCAGCCAAGAGCCCAGATTGAACACTGAAGCTTTCTTT. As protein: CASSQEPRLNTEAFF.

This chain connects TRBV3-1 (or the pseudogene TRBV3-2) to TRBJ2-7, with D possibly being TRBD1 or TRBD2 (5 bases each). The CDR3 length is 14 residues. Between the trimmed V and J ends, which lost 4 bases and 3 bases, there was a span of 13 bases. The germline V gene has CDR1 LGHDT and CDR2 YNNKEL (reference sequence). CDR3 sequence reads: CASSLTGRNYEQYF. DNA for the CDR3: TGTGCCAGCAGCCTCACGGGACGTAACTACGAGCAGTACTTC.

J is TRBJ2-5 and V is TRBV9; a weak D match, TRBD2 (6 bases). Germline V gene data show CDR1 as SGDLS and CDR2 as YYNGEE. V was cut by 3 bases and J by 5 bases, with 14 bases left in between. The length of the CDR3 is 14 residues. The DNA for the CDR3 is TGTGCCAGCAGCGCGGAGGGCGTCGGGGAGACCCAGTACTTC. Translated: CASSAEGVGETQYF.

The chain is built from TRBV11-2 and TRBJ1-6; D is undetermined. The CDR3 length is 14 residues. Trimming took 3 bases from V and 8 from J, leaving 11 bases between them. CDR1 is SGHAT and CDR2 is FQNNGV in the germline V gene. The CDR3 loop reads CASSFTVEYSPLHF. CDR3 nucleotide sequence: TGTGCCAGCAGCTTTACAGTCGAATATTCACCCCTCCACTTT.

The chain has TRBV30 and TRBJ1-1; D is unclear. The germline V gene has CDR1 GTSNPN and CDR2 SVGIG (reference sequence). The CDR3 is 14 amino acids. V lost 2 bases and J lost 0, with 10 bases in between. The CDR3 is CAWSPGTMNTEAFF. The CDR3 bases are TGTGCCTGGAGTCCTGGCACTATGAACACTGAAGCTTTCTTT.

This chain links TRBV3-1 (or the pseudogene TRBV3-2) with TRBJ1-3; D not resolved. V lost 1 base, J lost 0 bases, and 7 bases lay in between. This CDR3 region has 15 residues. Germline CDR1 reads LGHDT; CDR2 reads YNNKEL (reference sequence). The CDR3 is CASSQVPISGNTIYF. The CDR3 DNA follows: TGTGCCAGCAGCCAAGTACCGATCTCTGGAAACACCATATATTTT.

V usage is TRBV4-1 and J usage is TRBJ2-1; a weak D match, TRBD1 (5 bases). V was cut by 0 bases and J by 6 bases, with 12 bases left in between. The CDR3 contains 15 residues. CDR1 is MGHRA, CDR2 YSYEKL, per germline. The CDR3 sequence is CASSQEGRTTNEQFF. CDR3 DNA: TGCGCCAGCAGCCAAGAAGGTCGGACAACCAATGAGCAGTTCTTC.

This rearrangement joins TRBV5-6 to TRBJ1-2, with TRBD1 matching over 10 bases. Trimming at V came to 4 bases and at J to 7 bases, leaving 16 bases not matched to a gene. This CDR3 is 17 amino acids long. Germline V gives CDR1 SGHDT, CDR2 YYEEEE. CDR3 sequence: CASSQSDRGVILFGYTF. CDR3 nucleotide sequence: TGTGCCAGCAGCCAGTCGGACAGGGGGGTTATCCTGTTTGGCTACACCTTC. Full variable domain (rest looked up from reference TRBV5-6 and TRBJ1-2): DAGVTQSPTHLIKTRGQQVTLRCSPKSGHDTVSWYQQALGQGPQFIFQYYEEEERQRGNFPDRFSGHQFPNYSSELNVNALLLGDSALYLCASSQSDRGVILFGYTFGSGTRLTVV.

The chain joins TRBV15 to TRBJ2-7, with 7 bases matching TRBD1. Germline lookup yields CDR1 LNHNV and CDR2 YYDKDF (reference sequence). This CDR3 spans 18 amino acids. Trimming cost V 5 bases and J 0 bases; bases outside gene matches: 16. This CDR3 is CATSGLPARQGSSYEQYF. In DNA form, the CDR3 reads TGTGCCACCAGCGGCCTCCCTGCCAGACAGGGAAGCTCCTACGAGCAGTACTTC.

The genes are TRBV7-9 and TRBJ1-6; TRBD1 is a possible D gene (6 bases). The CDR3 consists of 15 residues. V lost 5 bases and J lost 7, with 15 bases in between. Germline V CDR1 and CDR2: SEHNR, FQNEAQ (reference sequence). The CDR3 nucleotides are TGTGCCAGCAGCCCGGTGACAGGACAGAATTCACCCCTCCACTTT. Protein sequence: CASSPVTGQNSPLHF.

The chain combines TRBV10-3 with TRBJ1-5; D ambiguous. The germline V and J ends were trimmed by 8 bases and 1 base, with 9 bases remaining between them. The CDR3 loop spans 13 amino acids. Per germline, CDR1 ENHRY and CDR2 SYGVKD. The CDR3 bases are TGTGCCATCGGGCAGTCCAGCAATCAGCCCCAGCATTTT. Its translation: CAIGQSSNQPQHF.

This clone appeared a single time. The CDR3 protein is CSVGAGYNEQFF. For the CDR3, the DNA is TGCAGCGTGGGGGCCGGTTACAATGAGCAGTTCTTC. This chain joins TRBV29-1 and TRBJ2-1; possible D gene TRBD1, 6 bases. The CDR3 runs to 12 residues. Germline values: CDR1 SQVTM, CDR2 ANQGSEA. Between the trimmed V and J ends, which lost 6 bases and 4 bases, there was a span of 10 bases.

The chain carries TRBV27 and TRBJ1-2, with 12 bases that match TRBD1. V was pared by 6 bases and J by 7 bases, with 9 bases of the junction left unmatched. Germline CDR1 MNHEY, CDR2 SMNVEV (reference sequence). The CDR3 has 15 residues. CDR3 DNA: TGTGCCAGCAGAAGGACCGGGACAGGGGGCGGTGGCTACACCTTC. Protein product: CASRRTGTGGGGYTF.

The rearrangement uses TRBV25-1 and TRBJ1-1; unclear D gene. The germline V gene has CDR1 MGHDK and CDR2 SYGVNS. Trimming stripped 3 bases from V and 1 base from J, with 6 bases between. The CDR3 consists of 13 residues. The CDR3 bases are TGTGCCAGCAGTGAGGTCAAGAACACTGAAGCTTTCTTT. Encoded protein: CASSEVKNTEAFF.

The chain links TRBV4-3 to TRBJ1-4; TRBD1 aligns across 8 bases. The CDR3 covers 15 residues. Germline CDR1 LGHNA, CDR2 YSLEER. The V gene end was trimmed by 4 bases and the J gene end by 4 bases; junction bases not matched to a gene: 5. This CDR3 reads CASSLDRGNNEKLFF. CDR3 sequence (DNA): TGCGCCAGCAGCCTTGACAGGGGAAATAATGAAAAACTGTTTTTT.

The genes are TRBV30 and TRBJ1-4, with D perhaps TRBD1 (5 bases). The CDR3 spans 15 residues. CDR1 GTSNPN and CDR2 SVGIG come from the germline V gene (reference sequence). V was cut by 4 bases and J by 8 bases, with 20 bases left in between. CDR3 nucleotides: TGTGCCTGGACCGCTCCCACAGGAACTGGCGAAAAACTGTTTTTT. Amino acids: CAWTAPTGTGEKLFF. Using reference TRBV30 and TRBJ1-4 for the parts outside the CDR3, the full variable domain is SQTIHQWPATLVQPVGSPLSLECTVEGTSNPNLYWYRQAAGRGLQLLFYSVGIGQISSEVPQNLSASRPQDRQFILSSKKLLLSDSGFYLCAWTAPTGTGEKLFFGSGTQLSVL.

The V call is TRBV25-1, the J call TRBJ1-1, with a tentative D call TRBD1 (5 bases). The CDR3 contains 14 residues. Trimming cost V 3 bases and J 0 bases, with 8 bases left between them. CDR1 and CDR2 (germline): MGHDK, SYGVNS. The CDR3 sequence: CASSEGGLNTEAFF. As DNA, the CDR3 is TGTGCCAGCAGTGAGGGGGGTCTGAACACTGAAGCTTTCTTT.

CDR3: CASSLGAEVNTEAFF. CDR3 nucleotides: TGCGCCAGCAGCTTGGGGGCTGAGGTGAACACTGAAGCTTTCTTT. The chain employs TRBV5-1 and TRBJ1-1; no firm D call. Germline V CDR1 and CDR2: SGHRS, YFSETQ. V was shortened by 0 bases and J by 0 bases, with 9 bases between the two germline ends. The CDR3 is 15 amino acids.

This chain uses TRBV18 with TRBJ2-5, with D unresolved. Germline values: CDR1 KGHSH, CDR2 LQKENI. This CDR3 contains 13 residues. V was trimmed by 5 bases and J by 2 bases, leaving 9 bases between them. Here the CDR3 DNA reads TGTGCCAGCTCAGTGATAGCTCAAGAGACCCAGTACTTC. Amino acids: CASSVIAQETQYF.

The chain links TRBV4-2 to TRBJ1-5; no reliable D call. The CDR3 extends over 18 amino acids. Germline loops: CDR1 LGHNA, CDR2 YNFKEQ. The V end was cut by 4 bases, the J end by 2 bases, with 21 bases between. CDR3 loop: CASSPRERIAWGNQPQHF. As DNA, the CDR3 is TGTGCCAGCAGCCCCAGAGAGAGGATAGCTTGGGGCAATCAGCCCCAGCATTTT.

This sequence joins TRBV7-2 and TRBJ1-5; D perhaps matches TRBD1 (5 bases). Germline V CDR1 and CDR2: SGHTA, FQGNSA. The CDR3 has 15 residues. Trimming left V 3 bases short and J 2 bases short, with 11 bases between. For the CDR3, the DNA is TGTGCCAGCAGCTTCAAGGGAGGGGGCAATCAGCCCCAGCATTTT. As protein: CASSFKGGGNQPQHF.

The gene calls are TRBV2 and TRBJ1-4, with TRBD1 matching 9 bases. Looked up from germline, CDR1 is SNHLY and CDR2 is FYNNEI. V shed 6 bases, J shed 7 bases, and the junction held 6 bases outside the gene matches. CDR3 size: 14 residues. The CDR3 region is CASRRDRVGEKLFF. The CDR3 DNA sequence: TGTGCCAGCAGACGGGACAGGGTCGGTGAAAAACTGTTTTTT.

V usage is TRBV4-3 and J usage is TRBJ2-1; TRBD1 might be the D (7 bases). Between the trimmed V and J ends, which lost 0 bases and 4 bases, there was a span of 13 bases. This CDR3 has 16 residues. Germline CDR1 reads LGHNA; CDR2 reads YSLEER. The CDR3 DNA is TGCGCCAGCAGCCAAGAGGGGCAGGGGGGTTACAATGAGCAGTTCTTC. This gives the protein CASSQEGQGGYNEQFF.

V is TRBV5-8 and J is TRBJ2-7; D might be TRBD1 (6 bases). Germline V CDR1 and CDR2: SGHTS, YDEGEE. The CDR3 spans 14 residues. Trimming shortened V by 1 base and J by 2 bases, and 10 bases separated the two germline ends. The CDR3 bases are TGTGCCAGCAGCTTGAGAGCAGGGGCCTACGAGCAGTACTTC. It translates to CASSLRAGAYEQYF.

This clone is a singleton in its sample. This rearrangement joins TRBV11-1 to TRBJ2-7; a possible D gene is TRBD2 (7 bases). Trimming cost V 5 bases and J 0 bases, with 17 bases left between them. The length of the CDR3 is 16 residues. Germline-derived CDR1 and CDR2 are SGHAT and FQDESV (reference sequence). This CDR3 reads CASSQTRGGDSYEQYF. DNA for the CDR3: TGTGCCAGCAGCCAGACCAGGGGAGGGGACTCCTACGAGCAGTACTTC. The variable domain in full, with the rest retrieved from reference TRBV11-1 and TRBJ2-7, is EAEVAQSPRYKITEKSQAVAFWCDPISGHATLYWYRQILGQGPELLVQFQDESVVDDSQLPKDRFSAERLKGVDSTLKIQPAELGDSAMYLCASSQTRGGDSYEQYFGPGTRLTVT.

The CDR3 nucleotides read TGTGCCAGCAGCCAACAGGGATACTATGGCTACACCTTC. As protein: CASSQQGYYGYTF. The V gene is TRBV6-5, the J gene TRBJ1-2; D might be TRBD1 (6 bases). The CDR3 length is 13 residues. Trimming removed 6 bases from V and 3 bases from J, with 11 bases in between. Germline V CDR1 and CDR2: MNHEY, SVGAGI.

The CDR3 protein is CASSSGPGHEQYF. Here the CDR3 DNA reads TGTGCCAGCAGTTCCGGACCGGGGCACGAGCAGTACTTC. This chain joins TRBV27 and TRBJ2-7; perhaps D is TRBD1 or TRBD2 (5 bases each). The V and J ends lost 4 bases and 5 bases respectively, with 12 bases between them. This CDR3 has 13 residues. CDR1 is MNHEY, CDR2 SMNVEV, per germline (reference sequence).

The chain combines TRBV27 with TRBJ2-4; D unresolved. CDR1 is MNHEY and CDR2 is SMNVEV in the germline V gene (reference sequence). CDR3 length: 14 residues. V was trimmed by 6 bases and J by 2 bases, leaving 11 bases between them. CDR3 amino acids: CASSPAGSKNIQYF. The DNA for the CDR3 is TGTGCCAGCAGCCCCGCCGGGTCCAAAAACATTCAGTACTTC.

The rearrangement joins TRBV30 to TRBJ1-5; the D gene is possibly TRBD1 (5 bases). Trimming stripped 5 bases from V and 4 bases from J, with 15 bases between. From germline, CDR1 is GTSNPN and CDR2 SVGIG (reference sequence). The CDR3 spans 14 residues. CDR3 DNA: TGTGCCTGGGGTCCCAGGGTCGGTAATCAGCCCCAGCATTTT. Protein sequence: CAWGPRVGNQPQHF.